The rows below give T cell receptor beta chains drawn from one sample of a study of T cells after posttransplantation cyclophosphamide. Profiling relied on immunoSEQ multiplex PCR, and the TCRdb table lists in-frame clones only, not all of them. The table has 15,000 to 20,000 clones, approximately 87% seen once; the top ten hold about 9%. The specimen was memory CD4+ T cells sorted from blood. These receptor sequences come from a man aged 30 to 45 in good health and a related stem cell transplant donor. The CDR3 runs from the conserved cysteine through the conserved F or W. A D gene is named only where the DNA matches it firmly. Clone size is given for some rows only: seen once, a few or many times, or a class if the clone is expanded.

TRBJ2-2	NA	TRBV5-5	NA	CASSLVGDSNTGELFF	TGTGCCAGCAGCCTCGTGGGCGATAGTAACACCGGGGAGCTGTTTTTT
TRBJ1-1	NA	TRBV28	NA	CASLEALNTEAFF	TGTGCCAGTCTAGAGGCTTTGAACACTGAAGCTTTCTTT
TRBJ2-5	NA	TRBV25-1	few	CASSDPKGEETQYF	TGTGCCAGCAGTGATCCGAAGGGGGAAGAGACCCAGTACTTC
TRBJ1-2	NA	TRBV9	NA	CASAGYYGYTF	TGTGCCAGCGCAGGGTACTATGGCTACACCTTC
TRBJ1-2	TRBD1	TRBV6-5	once	CASSETGVDGYTF	TGTGCCAGCAGTGAAACAGGGGTGGATGGCTACACCTTC
TRBJ2-7	TRBD1	TRBV27	NA	CASSWDRAYEQYF	TGTGCCAGCAGTTGGGACAGGGCCTACGAGCAGTACTTC
TRBJ1-2	NA	TRBV4-2	NA	CASSQDPARHYGYTF	TGTGCCAGCAGCCAAGACCCTGCCAGGCACTATGGCTACACCTTC
TRBJ1-2	TRBD1	TRBV10-3	NA	CATRDRAYGYTF	TGTGCCACCAGGGACAGGGCCTATGGCTACACCTTC
TRBJ2-7	NA	TRBV9	NA	CASSVAAGKGGYEQYF	TGTGCCAGCAGCGTAGCGGCAGGCAAAGGGGGTTACGAGCAGTACTTC
TRBJ2-2	NA	TRBV5-5	few	CASSLALGELFF	TGTGCCAGCAGCTTGGCACTGGGGGAGCTGTTTTTT
TRBJ2-2	NA	TRBV5-1	NA	CASSSQGRELFF	TGCGCCAGCAGCTCACAGGGACGGGAGCTGTTTTTT
TRBJ2-3	NA	TRBV19	NA	CATLGRYTDTQYF	TGTGCCACCTTGGGCAGGTACACAGATACGCAGTATTTT
TRBJ2-3	NA	TRBV9	NA	CASSSIGGTDTQYF	TGTGCCAGCAGCTCGATAGGGGGAACAGATACGCAGTATTTT
TRBJ2-3	TRBD2	TRBV7-3	NA	CASSPRGGQTDTQYF	TGTGCCAGCAGCCCTCGGGGGGGCCAAACAGATACGCAGTATTTT
TRBJ2-7	NA	TRBV4-2	NA	CASSQELEGIYEQYF	TGTGCCAGCAGCCAAGAATTAGAGGGCATCTACGAGCAGTACTTC
TRBJ1-6	NA	TRBV5-1	NA	CASSVRVGNSPLHF	TGCGCCAGCAGCGTCAGGGTTGGTAATTCACCCCTCCACTTT
TRBJ2-7	NA	TRBV7-2	NA	CASSPLDEQYF	TGTGCCAGCAGCCCCCTTGACGAGCAGTACTTC
TRBJ1-1	NA	TRBV6-5	NA	CATGGHMNTEAFF	TGTGCCACCGGGGGGCACATGAACACTGAAGCTTTCTTT
TRBJ2-4	TRBD2	TRBV28	NA	CASSPGGGNIQYF	TGTGCCAGCAGCCCTGGGGGGGGGAACATTCAGTACTTC
TRBJ2-2	NA	TRBV6-4	NA	CASSAEAGMTGELFF	TGTGCCAGCAGTGCCGAGGCGGGGATGACCGGGGAGCTGTTTTTT
TRBJ2-5	TRBD1	TRBV19	NA	CASTSDRTSGETQYF	TGTGCCAGTACCTCGGACAGGACCTCCGGGGAGACCCAGTACTTC
TRBJ2-2	NA	TRBV9	NA	CASRPSTTGELFF	TGTGCCAGCAGGCCCTCCACGACTGGGGAGCTGTTTTTT
TRBJ1-1	NA	TRBV18	NA	CASSHEGRGGTEAFF	TGTGCCAGCTCACACGAAGGGAGGGGTGGCACTGAAGCTTTCTTT
TRBJ2-7	NA	TRBV7-2	NA	CASSRQGYNEQYF	TGTGCCAGCAGCCGGCAGGGTTACAACGAGCAGTACTTC
TRBJ1-3	NA	TRBV29-1	few	CSARDTGTAIYF	TGCAGCGCTAGGGACACCGGAACGGCCATATATTTT
TRBJ2-7	TRBD1	TRBV5-8	NA	CASSLVLGQGLYEQYF	TGTGCCAGCAGCTTGGTTTTGGGACAGGGACTATACGAGCAGTACTTC
TRBJ2-3	TRBD1	TRBV5-6	NA	CASSSIGTESTDTQYF	TGTGCCAGCAGCTCGATAGGGACAGAGAGCACAGATACGCAGTATTTT
TRBJ1-5	NA	TRBV2	NA	CASRVLSQPQHF	TGTGCCAGCAGAGTATTGAGCCAGCCCCAGCATTTT
TRBJ2-5	TRBD1	TRBV5-1	once	CASNPTGGSETQYF	TGCGCCAGCAATCCAACAGGGGGGTCAGAGACCCAGTACTTC
TRBJ2-4	NA	TRBV7-9	once	CASSRLEPAENIQYF	TGTGCCAGCAGCCGATTGGAACCCGCGGAAAACATTCAGTACTTC
TRBJ2-3	TRBD2	TRBV5-1	once	CASSLSGGVVADTQYF	TGCGCCAGCAGCCTCAGCGGGGGGGTCGTCGCAGATACGCAGTATTTT
TRBJ1-2	TRBD1	TRBV6-1	few	CASSEVWDRGGYTF	TGTGCCAGCAGTGAAGTCTGGGACAGAGGTGGCTACACCTTC
TRBJ1-4	TRBD1	TRBV19	few	CASSIEGRGNEKLFF	TGTGCCAGTAGTATAGAGGGCAGGGGGAATGAAAAACTGTTTTTT
TRBJ2-3	NA	TRBV29-1	NA	CSSLADTQYF	TGCAGCTCCCTCGCAGATACGCAGTATTTT
TRBJ2-7	TRBD1	TRBV6-1	NA	CASSEPDRVSYEQYF	TGTGCCAGCAGTGAACCAGACAGGGTCAGCTACGAGCAGTACTTC
TRBJ2-5	TRBD2	TRBV7-6	NA	CASSHGLAGGPQETQYF	TGTGCCAGCAGCCACGGACTAGCGGGGGGGCCTCAAGAGACCCAGTACTTC